Shown below are 7 T cell receptor beta chains from a single sample sequenced in a study of T cells of healthy individuals (dated by TCRdb to 2016 to 2019). The library was generated by 5' RACE. The listed sequencing device is Illumina MiSeq. Starting from the raw public reads, TCRdb applied fastp trimming at Q25, assembled clones with MiXCR and retained in-frame beta chains. Rows are combined by CDR3 protein, so each entry shows the most common genes and DNA. The sample profile shows under 70,000 distinct CDR3 sequences; about 15% of them were found once. The top ten hold roughly 16% of the sample. All receptors derive from a human donor in good health.

At least ten counts were recorded for this clonotype. The CDR3 region is CASTGTRNSPLHF. CDR3 coding DNA: TGTGCCAGCACCGGGACGAGGAATTCACCCCTCCACTTT. V gene TRBV14 combines with J gene TRBJ1-6, with D possibly matching TRBD1 (5 bases). The length of the CDR3 is 13 residues. The V and J ends lost 7 bases and 7 bases respectively, with 11 bases between them. The V gene's germline CDR1 is SGHDN and CDR2 FVKESK.

This sequence joins TRBV9 and TRBJ2-7; TRBD1 agrees at 8 bases. From germline, CDR1 is SGDLS and CDR2 YYNGEE. The ends lost 4 bases at V and 3 bases at J; junction bases unmatched: 6. The length of the CDR3 is 14 residues. CDR3 in DNA: TGTGCCAGCAGCTCGGGACAGGTTGACTACGAGCAGTACTTC. This sequence encodes CASSSGQVDYEQYF.

A few counts support this clonotype. V gene TRBV13 combines with J gene TRBJ1-2, with a tentative D call TRBD1 (6 bases). Germline CDR1 is PRHDT and CDR2 is FYEKMQ (reference sequence). Trimming removed 4 bases from V and 7 bases from J, with 19 bases in between. This CDR3 region has 15 residues. CDR3 protein: CASSSGLGGKGGYTF. CDR3 DNA: TGTGCCAGCAGCTCGGGGTTGGGGGGCAAAGGTGGCTACACCTTC. Using reference TRBV13 and TRBJ1-2 for the parts outside the CDR3, the full variable domain is AAGVIQSPRHLIKEKRETATLKCYPIPRHDTVYWYQQGPGQDPQFLISFYEKMQSDKGSIPDRFSAQQFSDYHSELNMSSLELGDSALYFCASSSGLGGKGGYTFGSGTRLTVV.

The CDR3 DNA sequence: TGCGCCAGCAGCTTACAGGGGAATCAGCCCCAGCATTTT. Its translation: CASSLQGNQPQHF. The chain links TRBV5-1 to TRBJ1-5; 7 nucleotides agree with TRBD1. Per germline, CDR1 SGHRS and CDR2 YFSETQ. This CDR3 has 13 residues. V shed 2 bases, J shed 4 bases, and the junction held 0 bases outside the gene matches.

This clonotype has at least ten counts. The rearrangement uses TRBV7-2 and TRBJ2-2; D might be TRBD1 (5 bases). The CDR3 has 15 amino acids. Trimming removed 7 bases from V and 1 base from J, with 13 bases in between. CDR1 and CDR2 (germline): SGHTA, FQGNSA. The CDR3 loop reads CASMLQGMNTGELFF. CDR3 bases: TGTGCCAGCATGCTCCAGGGTATGAACACCGGGGAGCTGTTTTTT.

A few counts support this clonotype. The CDR3 nucleotides are TGTGCCAGCATCACGCCGGGGATTGAAGCTTTCTTT. It is translated as CASITPGIEAFF. This chain connects TRBV6-2 or TRBV6-3 to TRBJ1-1; the D is unclear. Germline V gene lookup returns CDR1 MNHEY and CDR2 SVGEGT. The CDR3 consists of 12 residues. V was pared by 7 bases and J by 7 bases, with 13 bases between.

A few counts support this clonotype. This chain connects TRBV10-3 to TRBJ2-5, with D possibly matching TRBD2 (5 bases). CDR3 length: 15 residues. Trimming cost V 6 bases and J 5 bases, with 19 bases left between them. Germline CDR1 and CDR2: ENHRY and SYGVKD. CDR3 residues: CAISGRSGGVETQYF. CDR3 nucleotides: TGTGCCATCAGCGGAAGGTCCGGAGGAGTGGAGACCCAGTACTTC.